This note documents a single T cell receptor (beta chain) sequence. Its specificity is not known. This sample stems from a study of cytomegalovirus exposure and HLA in healthy donors. On the study more broadly: Researchers found that about 84% of over 350 genotyped donors fell within the Caucasian-associated ancestry cluster. Study-wide results and caveats: Immune exposure information comprised only CMV serostatus. Researchers counted some 150 TCR beta chains as cytomegalovirus-associated. Presence/absence analyses supposed approximately even sequencing depth among donors.

PCR involved 60 Vbeta and 13 Jbeta primers. The data were produced by immunoSEQ multiplex PCR, yet TCRdb's version contains in-frame clones alone and is incomplete. The sample includes around 170,000 clones, roughly 79% of them seen just once. V was pared by 2 bases and J by 0 bases, with 3 bases of the junction left unmatched. CDR3 size: 15 residues. Germline CDR1 SGHTA, CDR2 FQGNSA. Input material: PBMCs. The chain carries TRBV7-2 and TRBJ2-5; 7 bases line up with TRBD2. The TCR originated in a woman aged 45-65 years in good health and CMV-seropositive. The CDR3 region has the DNA TGTGCCAGCAGCTTAAACGGGGGGTACCAAGAGACCCAGTACTTC. This gives the protein CASSLNGGYQETQYF.